The entry that follows covers one T cell receptor (beta chain) sequence. The data were taken from a study of blood T cell repertoires in COVID-19. About the study: T cells, B-cell-depleted T cells, or PBMCs provided the cDNA or gDNA that served as material.

In the study's own analysis: The authors estimated nucleated cell counts from reference gene primer amplification. Measured with immunoSEQ multiplex PCR; TCRdb has only the in-frame clones, and not every one. From that table come the V and J calls and clone size; the DNA was used to work out D and trimming. Of approximately 160,000 clones listed, approximately 80% are singletons. V was shortened by 2 bases and J by 3 bases, with 9 bases between the two germline ends. This CDR3 contains 14 residues. Germline CDR1 is PRHDT and CDR2 is FYEKMQ (reference sequence). The chain couples TRBV13 to TRBJ2-3, with a tentative D call TRBD2 (5 bases). This receptor was identified in a man between 65 and 85 years old who had recovered from COVID-19. Sequencing used peripheral blood. The CDR3 bases are TGTGCCAGCAGCTTACCGGGCGGGACAGATACGCAGTATTTT. Translating it yields CASSLPGGTDTQYF. The full variable domain, its missing parts supplied by reference TRBV13 and TRBJ2-3, is AAGVIQSPRHLIKEKRETATLKCYPIPRHDTVYWYQQGPGQDPQFLISFYEKMQSDKGSIPDRFSAQQFSDYHSELNMSSLELGDSALYFCASSLPGGTDTQYFGPGTRLTVL.